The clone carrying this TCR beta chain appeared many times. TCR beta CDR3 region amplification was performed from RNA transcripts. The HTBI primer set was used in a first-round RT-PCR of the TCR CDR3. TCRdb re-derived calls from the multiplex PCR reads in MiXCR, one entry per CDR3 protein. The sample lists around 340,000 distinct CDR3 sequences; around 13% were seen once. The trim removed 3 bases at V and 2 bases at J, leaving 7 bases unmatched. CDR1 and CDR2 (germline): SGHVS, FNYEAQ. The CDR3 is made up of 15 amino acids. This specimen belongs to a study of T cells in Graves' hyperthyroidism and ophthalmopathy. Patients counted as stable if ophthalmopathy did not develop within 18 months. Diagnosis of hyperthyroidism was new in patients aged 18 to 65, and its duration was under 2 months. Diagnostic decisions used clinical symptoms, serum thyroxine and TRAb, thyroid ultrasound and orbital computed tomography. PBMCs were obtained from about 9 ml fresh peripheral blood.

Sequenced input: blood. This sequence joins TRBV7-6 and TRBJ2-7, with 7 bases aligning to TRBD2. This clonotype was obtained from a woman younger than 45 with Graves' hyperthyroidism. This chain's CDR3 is CASSFGRVGAYEQYF. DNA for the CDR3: TGTGCCAGCAGCTTTGGGAGGGTGGGTGCCTACGAGCAGTACTTC. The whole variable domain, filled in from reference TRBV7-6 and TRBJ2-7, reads GAGVSQSPRYKVTKRGQDVALRCDPISGHVSLYWYRQALGQGPEFLTYFNYEAQQDKSGLPNDRFSAERPEGSISTLTIQRTEQRDSAMYRCASSFGRVGAYEQYFGPGTRLTVT.